These 13 T cell receptor beta chains share one sample of origin, sequenced in a study of blood T cell repertoires in COVID-19. Sequencing used immunoSEQ multiplex PCR; TCRdb keeps in-frame clones, though not all of them. Seen here are approximately 70,000 clones, more than 90% observed once, and the top ten hold around 13%. Sequences were obtained from peripheral blood. These receptors originate from a human donor with active COVID-19. The donor label of this sample is uncertain.

This CDR3 is CASSYIQYEQYF. The CDR3 DNA is TGTGCCAGCAGTTACATCCAGTACGAGCAGTACTTC. The chain uses TRBV6-2 or TRBV6-3 and TRBJ2-7; D gene unclear. The V end was cut by 2 bases, the J end by 4 bases, with 6 bases between. The CDR3 contains 12 residues. Per the germline V gene, CDR1 is MNHEY and CDR2 is SVGEGT.

CDR3 DNA: TGCGCCAGCAGCCAAGATAGCGGGAGTTCTCACACCGGGGAGCTGTTTTTT. Translated: CASSQDSGSSHTGELFF. The chain combines TRBV4-3 with TRBJ2-2; 9 bases agree with TRBD2. The trim removed 0 bases at V and 3 bases at J, leaving 5 bases unmatched. Germline CDR1 reads LGHNA; CDR2 reads YSLEER. The CDR3 totals 17 residues.

The chain couples TRBV18 to TRBJ2-2, with 8 positions matching TRBD1. Per germline, CDR1 KGHSH and CDR2 LQKENI. This CDR3 contains 16 residues. The V and J ends lost 3 bases and 1 base, in that order; junction bases with no gene match: 4. The CDR3 reads CASSPPGTGNTGELFF. In DNA form, the CDR3 reads TGTGCCAGCTCACCTCCCGGGACAGGGAACACCGGGGAGCTGTTTTTT.

The genes are TRBV21-1 and TRBJ1-5; TRBD1, the table's D call, lacks a check against the DNA. TRBV21-1 is a pseudogene locus. This CDR3 has 13 amino acids. CDR3 in amino acids: CASTGRGNQPQHF. The CDR3 DNA is TGTGCCAGCACCGGCAGGGGCAATCAGCCCCAGCATTTT.

The rearrangement links TRBV27 to TRBJ2-7, with 9 nucleotides matching TRBD2. With V trimmed by 5 bases and J by 4 bases, 6 bases remained unmatched. This CDR3 has 14 residues. In germline, CDR1 is MNHEY, CDR2 SMNVEV (reference sequence). The CDR3 spells CASSPAGLAYEQYF. The CDR3 DNA reads TGTGCCAGCAGTCCGGCGGGACTAGCTTACGAGCAGTACTTC.

V gene TRBV19 combines with J gene TRBJ2-7; tentative D call: TRBD2 (6 bases). The germline V gene encodes CDR1 LNHDA and CDR2 SQIVND (reference sequence). V lost 5 bases and J lost 0, with 17 bases in between. The CDR3 has 16 amino acids. The CDR3 sequence is CASSEGGVGSSYEQYF. As DNA, the CDR3 is TGTGCCAGTAGTGAGGGAGGAGTCGGCAGCTCCTACGAGCAGTACTTC.

CDR3 bases: TGTGCCAGCAGTTTATCCAGCGGGAGCTCCTACGAGCAGTACTTC. Protein product: CASSLSSGSSYEQYF. The chain recombines TRBV27 with TRBJ2-7, with TRBD2 matching over 8 bases. This CDR3 has 15 residues. CDR1 is MNHEY and CDR2 is SMNVEV in the germline V gene (reference sequence). Trimming removed 0 bases from V and 0 bases from J; junction bases left unmatched: 1.

This chain uses TRBV30 with TRBJ2-7; no clear D gene. The CDR3 covers 11 residues. Germline CDR1 GTSNPN, CDR2 SVGIG (reference sequence). The ends were cut back, 7 bases at V and 0 bases at J, with 7 bases in the middle. Here the CDR3 DNA reads TGTGCCTCCAGAGGCTCCTACGAGCAGTACTTC. Translating it yields CASRGSYEQYF.

The V and J genes are TRBV6-6 and TRBJ1-2, with 7 bases lining up with TRBD1. The CDR3 spans 19 residues. V lost 6 bases to trimming and J lost 4 bases; unmatched junction nucleotides: 23. CDR1 MNHNY and CDR2 SVGAGI come from the germline V gene (reference sequence). CDR3 region: CASSSEPGTARATGYGYTF. CDR3 bases: TGTGCCAGCAGCTCAGAACCGGGGACAGCCAGGGCTACGGGCTATGGCTACACCTTC.

In its sample, this clone was seen once. The chain couples TRBV12-3 or TRBV12-4 to TRBJ1-5; no firm D call. The V end lost 2 bases, the J end lost 2 bases, and 4 bases lay between the germline ends. This CDR3 is built from 13 residues. The chain's CDR3 is CASSLQGNQPQHF. For the CDR3, the DNA is TGTGCCAGCAGTTTACAGGGCAATCAGCCCCAGCATTTT.

The chain uses TRBV15 and TRBJ1-2, with 8 bases lining up with TRBD1. V shed 3 bases, J shed 2 bases, and the junction held 5 bases outside the gene matches. This CDR3 is built from 15 residues. CDR1 LNHNV and CDR2 YYDKDF come from the germline V gene (reference sequence). In DNA form, the CDR3 reads TGTGCCACCAGCAGTGACAGGGGATCGAACTATGGCTACACCTTC. It specifies CATSSDRGSNYGYTF.

This clone occurred once. V is TRBV12-5 and J is TRBJ2-7, with 7 bases that match TRBD1. With 1 base clipped from V and 3 bases from J, the junction kept 0 bases outside the gene matches. Germline V CDR1 and CDR2: LGHNT, FRNRAP. This CDR3 contains 13 residues. Here the CDR3 DNA reads TGTGCTAGTGGTTTGGGACAGGGCTACGAGCAGTACTTC. This gives the protein CASGLGQGYEQYF.

The rearrangement joins TRBV4-3 to TRBJ2-5; D may be TRBD2 (6 bases). Trimming cost V 8 bases and J 5 bases, with 18 bases left between them. This CDR3 contains 14 residues. Per the germline V gene, CDR1 is LGHNA and CDR2 is YSLEER. Written as DNA, the CDR3 is TGCGCCAGCCTCCTTGTTGGGGGGTTGGAGACCCAGTACTTC. It specifies CASLLVGGLETQYF.